The entry that follows covers one T cell receptor (beta chain) sequence. What it binds is not known. This sample was included in a study of CD8 T cells in ankylosing spondylitis. General observations from the study: Reportedly, matched ankylosing spondylitis synovial fluid was significantly enriched for disease-linked clones. A motif of 8 or 9 highly homologous TCR beta variants was seen as apparently characteristic of ankylosing spondylitis blood.

In TCRdb, the 5' RACE reads were re-called with MiXCR into one record per CDR3 protein. The sample lists approximately 200,000 distinct CDR3 sequences, 9.5% to 15% occurring once. The CDR3 contains 15 residues. Germline CDR1 is SGHAT and CDR2 is FQNNGV. The V gene lost 5 bases and the J gene lost 5 bases, with 16 bases spanning the gap. The chain links TRBV11-2 to TRBJ2-4; D gene ambiguous. Source material: blood, either unsorted or a sorted T cell fraction (not recorded which). The receptor was derived from a male donor with ankylosing spondylitis or in good health (not recorded which). Written as DNA, the CDR3 is TGTGCCAGCAGCCTATCCACCTGGGGTGAAAACATTCAGTACTTC. Translated: CASSLSTWGENIQYF.